These 25 T cell receptor beta chains originate from one sample sequenced in a study of early T cells in non-severe SARS-CoV-2 infection. TCRdb re-called the 5' RACE reads through MiXCR, storing one row per CDR3 protein. The table has 10,000 to 12,000 distinct CDR3 sequences, roughly 4.4% seen once. The sequenced material came from whole blood. The receptors were sampled from an adult who was a healthcare worker with PCR-confirmed SARS-CoV-2 infection or an uninfected control (not recorded which).

In this sample, this clonotype is medium-sized. This chain links TRBV7-2 with TRBJ2-1, with D possibly matching TRBD2 (6 bases). Trimming left V 3 bases short and J 10 bases short, with 19 bases between. CDR1 and CDR2 from the germline V gene are SGHTA and FQGNSA. The CDR3 is 15 residues long. The CDR3 loop reads CASSFQPGVLPEQFF. The CDR3 nucleotides read TGTGCCAGCAGCTTTCAGCCGGGGGTCCTTCCCGAGCAGTTCTTC.

The table lists this clonotype with a few counts. The rearrangement links TRBV7-3 to TRBJ1-1, with 8 bases fitting TRBD1. Germline assignment: CDR1 SGHTA and CDR2 FQGTGA. The CDR3 is 14 residues long. V was pared by 4 bases and J by 4 bases, with 5 bases of the junction left unmatched. Here the CDR3 reads CASSSTGGTTEAFF. CDR3 sequence (DNA): TGTGCCAGCAGCTCTACAGGGGGGACCACTGAAGCTTTCTTT.

This clonotype was picked up many times. The chain couples TRBV7-6 to TRBJ2-1, with 7 nucleotides matching TRBD2. The CDR3 has 18 residues. With V trimmed by 0 bases and J by 8 bases, 16 bases remained unmatched. Germline V lookup: CDR1 SGHVS, CDR2 FNYEAQ. Written as DNA, the CDR3 is TGTGCCAGCAGCTTAGCGGTACGGATAGCGGGCTCCGGGGATGAGCAGTTCTTC. Protein sequence: CASSLAVRIAGSGDEQFF.

This clonotype was recorded many times. The chain uses TRBV7-9 and TRBJ1-3, with 7 bases matching TRBD1. This CDR3 comprises 14 residues. V was pared by 5 bases and J by 2 bases, with 3 bases of the junction left unmatched. Germline assignment: CDR1 SEHNR and CDR2 FQNEAQ (reference sequence). The CDR3: CASSRQGPGNTIYF. Written as DNA, the CDR3 is TGTGCCAGCAGCCGACAGGGCCCTGGAAACACCATATATTTT. Together with reference TRBV7-9 and TRBJ1-3, the CDR3 gives the full variable domain: DTGVSQNPRHKITKRGQNVTFRCDPISEHNRLYWYRQTLGQGPEFLTYFQNEAQLEKSRLLSDRFSAERPKGSFSTLEIQRTEQGDSAMYLCASSRQGPGNTIYFGEGSWLTVV.

In its sample, this clonotype was seen many times. The chain combines TRBV10-2 with TRBJ2-3; D is possibly TRBD2 (6 bases). Per the germline V gene, CDR1 is WSHSY and CDR2 is SAAADI. The CDR3 totals 15 residues. V gave up 7 bases and J gave up 3 bases, with 17 bases separating them. CDR3 DNA: TGCGCCAGCAAAAACCCAGGGAGGTCGACAGATACGCAGTATTTT. Translated: CASKNPGRSTDTQYF.

This clonotype is labeled as medium-sized (0.01 to 0.1%). The genes are TRBV7-8 and TRBJ2-1; D is perhaps TRBD2 (6 bases). The V gene's germline CDR1 is SGHVS and CDR2 FQNEAQ. Deletions cut 3 bases from V and 5 bases from J, with 17 bases between. There are 16 residues in the CDR3. CDR3 protein: CASSFVLRGTHNEQFF. The CDR3 DNA reads as TGTGCCAGCAGCTTCGTACTTCGGGGGACCCACAATGAGCAGTTCTTC.

This clonotype was seen repeatedly, ten times or more. The chain links TRBV20-1 to TRBJ2-5; 7 bases are a match to TRBD2. CDR1 DFQATT and CDR2 SNEGSKA come from the germline V gene (reference sequence). The CDR3 is made up of 14 amino acids. The trim removed 5 bases at V and 3 bases at J, leaving 9 bases unmatched. The CDR3 loop is CSAAPGRGEETQYF. In DNA, the CDR3 is TGCAGTGCTGCTCCGGGACGGGGGGAAGAGACCCAGTACTTC.

This clonotype was found many times. The V call is TRBV9, the J call TRBJ2-3; TRBD2 matches at 8 bases. Germline trimming cut 7 bases from V and 8 bases from J; bases unmatched to any gene: 12. The CDR3 runs 14 residues. CDR1 is SGDLS and CDR2 is YYNGEE in the germline V gene. The CDR3 loop reads CASGLTGGQGTQYF. CDR3 sequence (DNA): TGTGCCAGCGGGTTGACGGGGGGGCAAGGTACGCAGTATTTT.

This clonotype has at least ten counts. The CDR3 reads CSVANEKLFF. DNA of the CDR3: TGCAGCGTTGCTAATGAAAAACTGTTTTTT. The chain couples TRBV29-1 to TRBJ1-4, with D unclear. CDR3 length: 10 residues. V was clipped by 4 bases and J by 3 bases, with 0 bases between them. Germline V gives CDR1 SQVTM, CDR2 ANQGSEA.

This clonotype was recorded many times. The DNA of the CDR3 is TGCACTCCCCGGGGCACTGAAGCTTTCTTT. This gives the protein CTPRGTEAFF. The V and J genes are TRBV20-1 and TRBJ1-1; D is unresolved. The germline V gene has CDR1 DFQATT and CDR2 SNEGSKA (reference sequence). The CDR3 has 10 amino acids.

This clonotype has just a few counts. The chain joins TRBV20-1 to TRBJ2-1; no clear D. Germline CDR1 is DFQATT and CDR2 is SNEGSKA (reference sequence). The CDR3 spans 12 residues. V dropped 3 bases and J dropped 9 bases, with 12 bases sitting between them. This CDR3 reads CSASPPRAEQFF. CDR3 nucleotides: TGCAGTGCTAGCCCCCCTAGGGCTGAGCAGTTCTTC.

At least ten counts were recorded for this clonotype. This chain joins TRBV12-3 or TRBV12-4 and TRBJ2-1; possibly TRBD1 for D (6 bases). This CDR3 comprises 15 residues. V lost 5 bases and J 6 bases, leaving 17 bases between the germline ends. CDR3 sequence reads: CASSIRTLGGNEQFF. CDR3 nucleotide sequence: TGTGCCAGCAGTATCCGGACCCTAGGGGGCAATGAGCAGTTCTTC.

The J gene is TRBJ1-1, the V gene TRBV11-3; maybe TRBD1 (5 bases). Deletions cut 0 bases from V and 6 bases from J, with 11 bases between. This CDR3 comprises 14 residues. Germline CDR1 and CDR2: SGHNT and YENEEA. The CDR3 loop reads CASSLDPGSAEAFF. The DNA for the CDR3 is TGTGCCAGCAGCTTAGACCCAGGGTCGGCTGAAGCTTTCTTT.

Ten or more counts support this clonotype. The chain links TRBV5-1 to TRBJ1-1; D remains ambiguous. The CDR3 has 15 residues. Germline CDR1 SGHRS, CDR2 YFSETQ. V shed 2 bases and J shed 7 bases, with 18 bases lying between them. The CDR3 sequence is CASSLLQGRHGEAFF. The CDR3 region has the DNA TGCGCCAGCAGCTTATTACAAGGGCGTCATGGTGAAGCTTTCTTT.

The chain uses TRBV29-1 and TRBJ2-7, with 7 nucleotides matching TRBD1. The CDR3 extends over 13 amino acids. With V trimmed by 0 bases and J by 2 bases, 1 base remained unmatched. Germline V gene lookup returns CDR1 SQVTM and CDR2 ANQGSEA. This CDR3 is CSVEETGTYEQYF. The CDR3 DNA sequence: TGCAGCGTTGAAGAGACAGGGACCTACGAGCAGTACTTC.

This clonotype was recorded at least ten times. This sequence joins TRBV12-3 or TRBV12-4 and TRBJ2-1; 7 positions agree with TRBD2. V was clipped by 1 base and J by 4 bases; unmatched bases: 4. This CDR3 contains 15 residues. The CDR3 sequence is CASSLVAGVYNEQFF. The CDR3 bases are TGTGCCAGCAGTTTAGTCGCGGGGGTTTACAATGAGCAGTTCTTC.

This clonotype was recorded many times. The rearrangement links TRBV30 to TRBJ2-1; 8 bases align to TRBD2. Unmatched junction bases numbered 8, after V lost 2 bases and J lost 2 bases. This CDR3 contains 16 residues. Germline assignment: CDR1 GTSNPN and CDR2 SVGIG (reference sequence). The CDR3 is CAWSISRTSTYNEQFF. The CDR3 nucleotides read TGTGCCTGGAGTATCAGTAGGACTAGCACCTACAATGAGCAGTTCTTC.

By its share, this clonotype is medium-sized (0.01 to 0.1%). The chain couples TRBV29-1 to TRBJ2-3, with D perhaps TRBD1 (5 bases). This CDR3 contains 14 residues. V was cut by 0 bases and J by 13 bases, with 20 bases left in between. Per the germline V gene, CDR1 is SQVTM and CDR2 is ANQGSEA. Written as DNA, the CDR3 is TGCAGCGTTGAAGAGGTTCTTAGACAGCCGCTTAAGTATTTT. Amino acid sequence: CSVEEVLRQPLKYF.

By share, this clonotype ranks as large. This chain joins TRBV29-1 and TRBJ1-1, with 11 nucleotides matching TRBD1. J was trimmed by 4 bases and V by 6 bases; bases with no gene match: 4. The CDR3 is 13 amino acids. The germline V gene has CDR1 SQVTM and CDR2 ANQGSEA. This CDR3 reads CSVDGTGGTEAFF. DNA of the CDR3: TGCAGCGTGGACGGGACAGGGGGCACTGAAGCTTTCTTT.

This clonotype is judged medium-sized. The gene calls are TRBV2 and TRBJ1-5, with a weak D call TRBD1 (5 bases). Germline V gives CDR1 SNHLY, CDR2 FYNNEI. CDR3 length: 15 amino acids. V dropped 4 bases and J dropped 3 bases, with 13 bases sitting between them. The CDR3 DNA follows: TGTGCCAGCAGTGGGGGCAGGGACCACAATCAGCCCCAGCATTTT. Its protein is CASSGGRDHNQPQHF.

This clonotype appeared a few times. V gene TRBV2 combines with J gene TRBJ2-5, with 8 bases fitting TRBD1. The germline V gene has CDR1 SNHLY and CDR2 FYNNEI. V shed 4 bases, J shed 2 bases, and the junction held 6 bases outside the gene matches. The length of the CDR3 is 15 residues. The CDR3 nucleotides are TGTGCCAGCAGTGCCGACAGGGGATTACAAGAGACCCAGTACTTC. The encoded protein is CASSADRGLQETQYF.

This clonotype has more than one count but fewer than ten. The genes are TRBV12-3 or TRBV12-4 and TRBJ1-2; D may be TRBD1 (6 bases). V lost 0 bases and J 10 bases, leaving 18 bases between the germline ends. The CDR3 covers 15 residues. As DNA, the CDR3 is TGTGCCAGCAGTTTAGCGCCTGTTATTGGACAGATCTACACCTTC. The encoded protein is CASSLAPVIGQIYTF.

This clonotype occurred a few times. The DNA of the CDR3 is TGTGCCAGCAGTTACCACGCGTTTGCGGGGGCATCGGGGGAGCAGTACTTC. Its translation is CASSYHAFAGASGEQYF. The chain has TRBV6-2 or TRBV6-3 and TRBJ2-7, with a weak D call TRBD2 (7 bases). V was cut by 2 bases and J by 7 bases, with 24 bases left in between. CDR1 and CDR2 from the germline V gene are MNHEY and SVGEGT. The CDR3 is 17 amino acids.

This clonotype showed up many times. The chain joins TRBV7-8 to TRBJ2-4; D not certain. The germline V gene encodes CDR1 SGHVS and CDR2 FQNEAQ. This CDR3 has 14 amino acids. Trimming cost V 0 bases and J 8 bases, with 11 bases left between them. CDR3 DNA sequence: TGTGCCAGCAGCTTAGCGGGGATTGAAGACATTCAGTACTTC. Protein: CASSLAGIEDIQYF.

This clonotype occurred many times. This chain uses TRBV6-2 or TRBV6-3 with TRBJ1-2; no clear D. The CDR3 extends over 12 amino acids. Trimming stripped 4 bases from V and 10 bases from J, with 13 bases between. Germline V gene sequence: CDR1 MNHEY, CDR2 SVGEGT. The CDR3 spells CASSSGFSVYTF. The CDR3 DNA is TGTGCCAGCAGTTCCGGGTTTTCGGTCTACACCTTC.